This T cell receptor (beta chain) appears in the sequencing data of a study of blood T cell repertoires in COVID-19. Study-level information: Sites in the United States, Italy and Spain provided acute and convalescent COVID-19 samples. PBMCs, B-cell-depleted T cells, or T cells were the source of the cDNA or gDNA that made up the material.

This CDR3 spans 15 amino acids. The germline V gene has CDR1 SGHNT and CDR2 YENEEA. With V trimmed by 9 bases and J by 0 bases, 7 bases remained unmatched. In the authors' workflow: The authors estimated nucleated cell counts from reference gene primer amplification. Profiling relied on immunoSEQ multiplex PCR, and the TCRdb table lists in-frame clones only, not all of them. That table is the source of V, J and clone size, and D and trimming were worked out from the DNA. The table shows 25,000 to 35,000 clones, with about 81% occurring only once. This clone was seen more than once but under ten times.

The source of this sequence is a man older than 75 with acute or convalescent COVID-19. The genes are TRBV11-3 and TRBJ2-7; 11 bases agree with TRBD2. The sequenced sample was peripheral blood. The CDR3 region is CARAGGLAASYEQYF. The CDR3 DNA reads TGTGCCAGGGCGGGGGGACTAGCGGCCTCCTACGAGCAGTACTTC.